The present TCR beta chain was sequenced within a study of blood T cell repertoires in COVID-19. Study-level background: Some COVID-19 samples were acute and others convalescent; all came from the United States, Italy and Spain. PBMCs, B-cell-depleted T cells, or T cells provided the cDNA or gDNA that made up the material.

Trimming took 4 bases from V and 6 from J; bases not matched to a gene: 8. This CDR3 is 15 amino acids long. Germline values: CDR1 SGHNT, CDR2 YYREEE (reference sequence). The repertoire was sequenced with immunoSEQ multiplex PCR; TCRdb's copy has only in-frame clones and lacks some. The table shows about 130,000 clones, with 85% to 90% occurring only once. The TCR sequence derives from a woman older than 75 with acute or convalescent COVID-19. The chain links TRBV5-4 to TRBJ2-1; 9 positions agree with TRBD2. Sequenced sample: peripheral blood. CDR3 in DNA: TGTGCCAGCAGCCTGATGGCGGGGGGGCCCAATGAGCAGTTCTTC. Protein sequence: CASSLMAGGPNEQFF.